These T cell receptor beta chains were read from a single sample in a study of T cells expressing NK-cell markers. Following a re-call of the 5' RACE reads, TCRdb has one entry per CDR3 protein and lacks DNA. Recorded for this sample: about 450,000 distinct CDR3 sequences. Input material: blood T cells: a sorted CD56 or NKG2C T cell subset, CD4+ or CD8+ T cells, or bulk PBMC T cells (not recorded which). The receptors originated from a woman between 18 and 70 years old in good health. Both conserved end residues are part of each CDR3.

>14|TRBV29-1|TRBJ2-1
CSVDTGTGVNEQFF
>14|TRBV4-2|TRBJ1-2
CASSPGGSDYGYTF
>15|TRBV20-1|TRBJ1-2
CSAAIQGAWDYGYTF
>16|TRBV7-2|TRBJ2-5
CASSLRAYRVGETQYF
>16|TRBV4-3|TRBJ2-1
CASSQVLAGGYNEQFF
>12|TRBV12-3/TRBV12-4|TRBJ1-1
CASHRTYTEAFF
>13|TRBV2|TRBJ2-1
CASIGVGINEQFF
>15|TRBV7-2|TRBJ2-1
CASSFLAGGDNEQFF
>14|TRBV13|TRBJ2-7
CASSLTLSSYEQYF
>14|TRBV10-3|TRBJ1-1
CAISTGQGRTEAFF
>15|TRBV7-2|TRBJ1-2
CASSAPGQQSNGYTF
>12|TRBV20-1|TRBJ2-4
CSARLTKNIQYF
>15|TRBV9|TRBJ2-3
CASSVEGGGTDTQYF
>16|TRBV6-1|TRBJ1-6
CASTFLGRQGGSPLHF
>17|TRBV18|TRBJ1-1
CASSPLRQGQGNTEAFF
>16|TRBV5-1|TRBJ2-1
CASSLPVDSSYNEQFF
>14|TRBV9|TRBJ2-7
CASSVVDGSYEQYF
>18|TRBV11-2|TRBJ2-1
CASSENILTSGVSNEQFF
>14|TRBV13|TRBJ1-2
CASTRQTGSYGYTF
>13|TRBV20-1|TRBJ1-6
CSAQTGDGSPLHF
>15|TRBV4-3|TRBJ2-5
CASSQVGDSQETQYF
>15|TRBV20-1|TRBJ2-4
CSASGWGGGGNIQYF
>15|TRBV9|TRBJ2-3
CASSAGSGGPITQYF
>15|TRBV7-9|TRBJ1-2
CASSPLGQSNYGYTF
>14|TRBV7-2|TRBJ2-5
CASSPSGPPETQYF
>12|TRBV29-1|TRBJ1-2
CSVVGGNYGYTF
>11|TRBV30|TRBJ2-1
CAWKGNNEQFF
>13|TRBV15|TRBJ2-7
CATSASSAYEQYF
>15|TRBV5-1|TRBJ2-1
CASSLTLAGGYEQFF
>15|TRBV5-6|TRBJ2-1
CASSLVWDYYNEQFF
>15|TRBV19|TRBJ1-5
CASSRGGQEDQPQHF
>17|TRBV7-3|TRBJ2-7
CASSLKPPETYSYEQYF
>16|TRBV6-5|TRBJ2-1
CASSYSGLAGQDEQFF
>15|TRBV6-1|TRBJ1-1
CASSDTPVLNTEAFF
>15|TRBV29-1|TRBJ1-2
CSVTGTGGRNYGYTF
>16|TRBV20-1|TRBJ2-2
CSARDRDRGHTGELFF
>14|TRBV12-3/TRBV12-4|TRBJ2-5
CASILTGGGETQYF
>15|TRBV15|TRBJ2-7
CATSTPGLKSYEQYF
>15|TRBV12-3/TRBV12-4|TRBJ2-5
CASKPETGGGQTQYF
>14|TRBV5-4|TRBJ1-6
CASSLREGNSPLHF
>14|TRBV9|TRBJ2-3
CASSLSGGEYTQYF
>16|TRBV19|TRBJ2-1
CASTPGGLLNYNEQFF
>14|TRBV6-1|TRBJ2-3
CASRRTPSTDTQYF
>15|TRBV7-2|TRBJ2-7
CASSLVGFNGGEQYF
>11|TRBV30|TRBJ2-7
CAWSALNEQYF